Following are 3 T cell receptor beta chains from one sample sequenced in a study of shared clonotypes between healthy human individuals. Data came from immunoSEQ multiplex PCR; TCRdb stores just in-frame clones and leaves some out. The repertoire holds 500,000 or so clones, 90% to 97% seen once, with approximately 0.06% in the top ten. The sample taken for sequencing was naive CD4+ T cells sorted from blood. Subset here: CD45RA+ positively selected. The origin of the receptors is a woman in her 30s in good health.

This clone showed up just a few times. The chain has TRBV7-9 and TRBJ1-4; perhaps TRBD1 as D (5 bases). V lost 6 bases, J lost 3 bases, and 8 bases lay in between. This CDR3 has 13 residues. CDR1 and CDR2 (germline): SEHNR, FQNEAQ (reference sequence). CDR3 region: CASRRQPNEKLFF. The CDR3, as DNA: TGTGCCAGCAGGCGACAGCCTAATGAAAAACTGTTTTTT. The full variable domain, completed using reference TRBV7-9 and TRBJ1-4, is DTGVSQNPRHKITKRGQNVTFRCDPISEHNRLYWYRQTLGQGPEFLTYFQNEAQLEKSRLLSDRFSAERPKGSFSTLEIQRTEQGDSAMYLCASRRQPNEKLFFGSGTQLSVL.

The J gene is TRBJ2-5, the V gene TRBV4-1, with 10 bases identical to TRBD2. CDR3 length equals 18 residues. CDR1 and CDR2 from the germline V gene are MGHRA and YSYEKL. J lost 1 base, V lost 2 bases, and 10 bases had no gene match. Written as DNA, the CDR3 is TGCGCCAGCAGCCAACAAACTCTGGGACTAGCGATCCAAGAGACCCAGTACTTC. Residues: CASSQQTLGLAIQETQYF.

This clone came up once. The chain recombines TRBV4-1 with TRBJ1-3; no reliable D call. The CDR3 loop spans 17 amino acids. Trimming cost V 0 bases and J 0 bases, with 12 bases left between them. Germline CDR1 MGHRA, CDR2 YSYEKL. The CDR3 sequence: CASSQDLGSRSGNTIYF. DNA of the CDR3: TGCGCCAGCAGCCAAGATCTGGGAAGCCGCTCTGGAAACACCATATATTTT.